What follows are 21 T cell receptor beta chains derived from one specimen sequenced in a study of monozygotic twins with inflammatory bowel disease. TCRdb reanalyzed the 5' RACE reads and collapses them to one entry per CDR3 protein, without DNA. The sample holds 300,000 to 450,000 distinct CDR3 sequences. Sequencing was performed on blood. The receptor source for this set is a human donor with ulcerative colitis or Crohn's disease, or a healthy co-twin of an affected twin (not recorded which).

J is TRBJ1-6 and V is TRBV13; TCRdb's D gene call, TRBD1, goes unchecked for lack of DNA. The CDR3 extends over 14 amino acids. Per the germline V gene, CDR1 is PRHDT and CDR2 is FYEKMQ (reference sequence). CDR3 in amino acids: CASRHRGFNSPLHF.

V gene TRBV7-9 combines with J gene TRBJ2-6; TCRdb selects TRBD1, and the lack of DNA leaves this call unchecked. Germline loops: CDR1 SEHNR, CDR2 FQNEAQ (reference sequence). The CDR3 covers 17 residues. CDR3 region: CASSRTGSNSGANVLTF.

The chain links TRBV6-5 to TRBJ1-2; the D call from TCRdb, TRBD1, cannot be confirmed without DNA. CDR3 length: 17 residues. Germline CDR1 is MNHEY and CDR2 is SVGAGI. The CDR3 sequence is CASSYDGKHRVFYGYTF.

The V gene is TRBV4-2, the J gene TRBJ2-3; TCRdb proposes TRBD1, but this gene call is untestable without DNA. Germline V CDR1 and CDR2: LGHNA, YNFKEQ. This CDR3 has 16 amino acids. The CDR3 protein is CASSQDLAGAVNTQYF.

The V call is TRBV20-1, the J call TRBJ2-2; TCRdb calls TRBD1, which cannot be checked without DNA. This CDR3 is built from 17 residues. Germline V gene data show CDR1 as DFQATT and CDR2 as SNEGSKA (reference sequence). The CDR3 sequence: CSARDWVTGSNTGELFF.

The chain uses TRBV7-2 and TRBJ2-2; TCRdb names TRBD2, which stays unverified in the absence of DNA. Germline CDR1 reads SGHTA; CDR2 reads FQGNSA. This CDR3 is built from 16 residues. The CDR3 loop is CASSLRWRVTAGELFF.

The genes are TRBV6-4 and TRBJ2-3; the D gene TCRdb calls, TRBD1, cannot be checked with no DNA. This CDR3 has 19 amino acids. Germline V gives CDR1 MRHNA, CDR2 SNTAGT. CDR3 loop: CASSQYGRGPGESTDTQYF.

The CDR3 sequence is CASSLGVGSGEQYF. The chain employs TRBV5-4 and TRBJ2-7; TCRdb designates TRBD2, a call that cannot be tested without DNA. CDR1 and CDR2 from the germline V gene are SGHNT and YYREEE (reference sequence). This CDR3 is 14 amino acids long.

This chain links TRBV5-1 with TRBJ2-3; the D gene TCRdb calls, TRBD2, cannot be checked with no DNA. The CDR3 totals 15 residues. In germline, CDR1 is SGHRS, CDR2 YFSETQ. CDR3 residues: CASSFLRGGTDTQYF.

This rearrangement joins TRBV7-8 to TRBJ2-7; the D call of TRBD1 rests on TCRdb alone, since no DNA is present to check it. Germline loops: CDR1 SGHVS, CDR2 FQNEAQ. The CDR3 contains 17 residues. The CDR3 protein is CASNEFPGQGMTYEQYF. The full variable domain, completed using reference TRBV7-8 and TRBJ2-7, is GAGVSQSPRYKVAKRGQDVALRCDPISGHVSLFWYQQALGQGPEFLTYFQNEAQLDKSGLPSDRFFAERPEGSVSTLKIQRTQQEDSAVYLCASNEFPGQGMTYEQYFGPGTRLTVT.

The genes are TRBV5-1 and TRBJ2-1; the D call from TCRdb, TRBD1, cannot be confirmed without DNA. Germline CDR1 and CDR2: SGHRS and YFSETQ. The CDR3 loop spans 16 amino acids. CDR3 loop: CASSLVTGGGVNEQFF. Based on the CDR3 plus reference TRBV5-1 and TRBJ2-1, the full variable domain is KAGVTQTPRYLIKTRGQQVTLSCSPISGHRSVSWYQQTPGQGLQFLFEYFSETQRNKGNFPGRFSGRQFSNSRSEMNVSTLELGDSALYLCASSLVTGGGVNEQFFGPGTRLTVL.

CDR3: CASRRKSSYNEQFF. This rearrangement joins TRBV12-3 or TRBV12-4 to TRBJ2-1. CDR3 size: 14 residues.

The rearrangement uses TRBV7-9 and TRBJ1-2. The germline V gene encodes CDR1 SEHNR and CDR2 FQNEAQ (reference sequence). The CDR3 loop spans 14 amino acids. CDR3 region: CASSGRAFDYGYTF.

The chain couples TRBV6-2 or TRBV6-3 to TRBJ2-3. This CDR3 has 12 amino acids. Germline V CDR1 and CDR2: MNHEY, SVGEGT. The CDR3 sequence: CASSYSEDTQYF.

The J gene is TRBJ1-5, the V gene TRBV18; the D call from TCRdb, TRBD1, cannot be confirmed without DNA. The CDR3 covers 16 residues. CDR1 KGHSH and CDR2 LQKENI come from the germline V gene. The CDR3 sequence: CASSPGDMASGQPQHF. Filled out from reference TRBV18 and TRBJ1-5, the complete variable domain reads NAGVMQNPRHLVRRRGQEARLRCSPMKGHSHVYWYRQLPEEGLKFMVYLQKENIIDESGMPKERFSAEFPKEGPSILRIQQVVRGDSAAYFCASSPGDMASGQPQHFGDGTRLSIL.

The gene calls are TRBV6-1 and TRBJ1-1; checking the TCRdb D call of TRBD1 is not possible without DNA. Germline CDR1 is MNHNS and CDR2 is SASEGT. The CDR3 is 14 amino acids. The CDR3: CASSLDRVGTEAFF.

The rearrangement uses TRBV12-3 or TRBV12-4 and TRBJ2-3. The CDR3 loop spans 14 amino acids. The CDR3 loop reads CAIRLADSGDTQYF.

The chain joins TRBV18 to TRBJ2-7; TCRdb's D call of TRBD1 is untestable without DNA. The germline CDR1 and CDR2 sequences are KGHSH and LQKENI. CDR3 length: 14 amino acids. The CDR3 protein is CASSAGGGSYEQYF. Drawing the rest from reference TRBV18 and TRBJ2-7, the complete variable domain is NAGVMQNPRHLVRRRGQEARLRCSPMKGHSHVYWYRQLPEEGLKFMVYLQKENIIDESGMPKERFSAEFPKEGPSILRIQQVVRGDSAAYFCASSAGGGSYEQYFGPGTRLTVT.

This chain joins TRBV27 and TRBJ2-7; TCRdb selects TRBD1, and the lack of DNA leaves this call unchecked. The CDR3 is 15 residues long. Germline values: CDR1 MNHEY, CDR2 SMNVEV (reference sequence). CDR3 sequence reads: CASSSRRQGRYEQYF.

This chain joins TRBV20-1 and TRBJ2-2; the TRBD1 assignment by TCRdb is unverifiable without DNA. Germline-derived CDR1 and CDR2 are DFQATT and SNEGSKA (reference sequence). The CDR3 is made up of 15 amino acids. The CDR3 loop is CSAREPGTLGGELFF.

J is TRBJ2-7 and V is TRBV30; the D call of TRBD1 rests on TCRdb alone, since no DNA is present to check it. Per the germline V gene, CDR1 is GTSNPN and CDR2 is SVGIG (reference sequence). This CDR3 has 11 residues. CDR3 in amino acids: CAWTGVREQYF.